A selection of T cell receptor beta chains follows, all from one sample in a study of blood T cells in healthy people across ages. MiXCR, applied by TCRdb to the 5' RACE reads, yields one record per CDR3 protein. The table records under 950,000 distinct CDR3 sequences, 22% of them present only once. Sequencing was done on a sample of blood. These receptors originate from a man aged 70-80 years in good health. CDR3s include the opening cysteine and the closing phenylalanine or tryptophan. The D gene is left open where the match is weak. Size tells how often a clone was seen (once, few, many) or the class of an expanded clone, and some rows leave it out.

v_call	j_call	d_call	clone_size	cdr3_nt	cdr3_aa
TRBV10-3	TRBJ2-3	TRBD2	few	TGTGCCATCAGGGGGACTAGCGGGGGGCAGGTCGATACGCAGTATTTT	CAIRGTSGGQVDTQYF
TRBV12-3/TRBV12-4	TRBJ2-7	-	-	TGTGCCAGCAGTTACAGGGTGAACGAGCAGTACTTC	CASSYRVNEQYF
TRBV13	TRBJ2-1	-	few	TGTGCCAGCAGCTTTCGGGGGACCGCGTACAATGAGCAGTTCTTC	CASSFRGTAYNEQFF
TRBV20-1	TRBJ2-3	-	-	TGCAGTGCTAGAGTTCTAACCGGCACAGATACGCAGTATTTT	CSARVLTGTDTQYF
TRBV20-1	TRBJ2-3	TRBD2	many	TGCAGTGTTGAGCGGGAAGCGCAGTATTTT	CSVEREAQYF
TRBV19	TRBJ2-4	-	few	TGTGCCAGTAGTGAACTACAGGGATACATTCAGTACTTC	CASSELQGYIQYF
TRBV6-2/TRBV6-3	TRBJ1-4	-	few	TGTGCCAGCAGTTACTCGAGGGAAGTAGGCGAAAAACTGTTTTTT	CASSYSREVGEKLFF
TRBV3-1	TRBJ1-1	-	-	TGTGCCGGCAGCCAAGCGAAGGGCTCAGCTTTCTTT	CAGSQAKGSAFF
TRBV20-1	TRBJ2-1	-	few	TGCAGTGCTAGAGATTGGGGTGGCCTTGAGCAGTTCTTC	CSARDWGGLEQFF
TRBV29-1	TRBJ2-3	TRBD2	-	TGCAGCGTCGGGACTAGTCTGGCAGATACGCAGTATTTT	CSVGTSLADTQYF
TRBV2	TRBJ1-5	-	few	TGTGCCAGCAGTTGGGATTCGGAGCCCCAGCATTTT	CASSWDSEPQHF
TRBV19	TRBJ2-3	-	-	TGTGCCAGTACTTACCGAAGTGGGGGAAGCACAGATACGCAGTATTTT	CASTYRSGGSTDTQYF
TRBV20-1	TRBJ2-1	-	few	TGCAGTGCTAGAGATGACTCCCCCAATGAGCAGTTCTTC	CSARDDSPNEQFF
TRBV7-3	TRBJ2-5	-	few	TGTGCCAGCAGCTCAATCGGGGCTGGGGAGACCCAGTACTTC	CASSSIGAGETQYF
TRBV5-1	TRBJ1-1	-	few	TGCGCCAGCAACAGGGAACCCAATGCTGAAGCTTTCTTT	CASNREPNAEAFF
TRBV20-1	TRBJ1-1	TRBD1	-	TGCAGTGCCAGAGAACCTAGGGACAGGAGTCACCTTTTT	CSAREPRDRSHLF
TRBV20-1	TRBJ2-7	TRBD2	-	TGCAGTGCTAGAGCTAGCGGGGGGGCCGACGAGCAGTACTTC	CSARASGGADEQYF
TRBV27	TRBJ2-5	TRBD1	-	TGTGCCAGCAGCCCCTGGGACAGGGTCTGGTTC	CASSPWDRVWF
TRBV3-1	TRBJ2-3	-	-	TGTGCCAGCAGCCAAGAGGGGGCAGATACGCAGTATTTT	CASSQEGADTQYF
TRBV24-1	TRBJ2-4	-	-	TGTGCCACCAGTGATTTGGGGCAGTTGAAAACAGCCAAAAACATTCAGTACTTC	CATSDLGQLKTAKNIQYF
TRBV20-1	TRBJ2-3	-	-	TGCAGTGCTAGAGGGGGGGCTAGGGGTATCACAGATACGCAGTATTTT	CSARGGARGITDTQYF
TRBV20-1	TRBJ1-2	-	-	TGCAGTGCTAGAGAAGGCCAGGGAGTCTATGGCTACACCTTC	CSAREGQGVYGYTF
TRBV21-1	TRBJ2-1	-	few	TGTGCCAGCAGCAGAAAGACTAGTAGTAGTACCTTC	CASSRKTSSSTF
TRBV5-6	TRBJ2-3	-	-	TGTGCCAACAGCCTTTCCTGGACAACATGGAGGGATACGCAGTATTTT	CANSLSWTTWRDTQYF
TRBV29-1	TRBJ1-2	-	few	TGCAGCGGACACTCTGGGGGCAACTATGGCTACACCTTC	CSGHSGGNYGYTF
TRBV27	TRBJ2-3	TRBD2	-	TGTGCCAGCAGTCAATTATCAGGGCTAGCGGGAGTATACCAAGATACGCAGTATTTT	CASSQLSGLAGVYQDTQYF
TRBV3-1	TRBJ2-5	TRBD2	-	TGTGCCAGTGAGAGCGGGGGGGCACAAGAGACCCAGTACTTC	CASESGGAQETQYF
TRBV11-1	TRBJ2-2	TRBD2	few	TGTGCCAGCAGCTTTAATCGGGGGGCGAACACCGGGGAGCTGTTTTTT	CASSFNRGANTGELFF
TRBV29-1	TRBJ1-2	-	-	TGCAGCGTCCTGTGGGGGAACTATGGCTACACCTTC	CSVLWGNYGYTF
TRBV21-1	TRBJ2-6	-	-	TGTGCCAGCAGCCCCAGGGAATCACACTCTGGGGCCAACGTCCTGACTTTC	CASSPRESHSGANVLTF
TRBV5-1	TRBJ2-2	TRBD1	-	TGCGCCAGCAGCTTGCGCAGGGGGCAAGACGGGGAGCTGTTTTTT	CASSLRRGQDGELFF
TRBV29-1	TRBJ1-2	-	once	TGCAGCGTTAACAGGCTACCCAACTATGGCTACACCTTC	CSVNRLPNYGYTF
TRBV12-3/TRBV12-4	TRBJ2-4	-	-	TGTGCCAGCAGTTTAGCAGAGATTCTAGCCAAAAACATTCAGTACTTC	CASSLAEILAKNIQYF
TRBV7-9	TRBJ1-2	TRBD1	-	TGTGCCAGCAGCCCTCTTACGGGACAGTGGACTAACTATGGCTACACCTTC	CASSPLTGQWTNYGYTF
TRBV6-5	TRBJ2-7	-	-	TGTGCCAGCAGGCGCTCAACAGGGATCTACGAGCAGTACTTC	CASRRSTGIYEQYF
TRBV7-9	TRBJ1-1	-	-	TGTGCCAGCAGCCGACCGGGCGTAGCTTTCTTT	CASSRPGVAFF
TRBV29-1	TRBJ2-2	-	-	TGCAGCGCGGACGGAACGGGGGCCGGGGAGCTGTTTTTT	CSADGTGAGELFF
TRBV19	TRBJ1-1	-	few	TGTGCCAGTAGTATAGTCGGCCGGGGGTTGTGGAACACTGAAGCTTTCTTT	CASSIVGRGLWNTEAFF
TRBV12-3/TRBV12-4	TRBJ2-1	TRBD2	-	TGTGCCAGCAGTTTTAGACTAGCTTACTACAATGAGCAGTTCTTC	CASSFRLAYYNEQFF
TRBV29-1	TRBJ2-1	TRBD2	few	TGCAGCGTTGAACCTAGCCCCGGGGGGGATGGGAATGAGCAGTTCTTC	CSVEPSPGGDGNEQFF
TRBV4-1	TRBJ2-2	-	-	TGCGCCAGCAGCCAAGATCCTGGAGGGCTCGACACCGGGGAGCTGTTTTTT	CASSQDPGGLDTGELFF
TRBV10-2	TRBJ2-6	TRBD1	-	TGCGCCAGCAGTAGCAGGGGGTTCTCTGGGGCCAACGTCCTGACTTTC	CASSSRGFSGANVLTF
TRBV20-1	TRBJ1-2	TRBD1	few	TGCAGTGCTTGGGACAGCAACTATGGCTACACCTTC	CSAWDSNYGYTF
TRBV2	TRBJ1-1	-	few	TGTGCCAGCAGTGTTTTCGACACCCGAAACACTGAAGCTTTCTTT	CASSVFDTRNTEAFF
TRBV9	TRBJ1-4	-	-	TGTGCCAGCAGCGTAGCTCAGTCCGAAAAACTGTTTTTT	CASSVAQSEKLFF
TRBV2	TRBJ2-3	TRBD2	-	TGTGCCAGCAGTGAAGAGCGCGGGGGGACAGATACGCAGTATTTT	CASSEERGGTDTQYF
TRBV28	TRBJ2-7	TRBD2	few	TGTGCCAGCAGTTTTAGGGGACTAGCCTACGAGCAGTACTTC	CASSFRGLAYEQYF
TRBV20-1	TRBJ2-1	-	-	TGCAGCGTGGTACGCTCCCTCTCCTACAATGAGCAGTTCTTC	CSVVRSLSYNEQFF
TRBV20-1	TRBJ1-4	-	few	TGCAGTGCTAGAGACGGGGCTGATGAAAAACTGTTTTTT	CSARDGADEKLFF
TRBV29-1	TRBJ2-3	TRBD2	-	TGCAGCGTTCCTACAGGCGGGGGTACGCAGTATTTT	CSVPTGGGTQYF
TRBV6-1	TRBJ1-1	-	few	TGTGCCAGCAGTGAAGCAAGACGAACTGAAGCTTTCTTT	CASSEARRTEAFF
TRBV10-2	TRBJ2-7	TRBD1	-	TGCGCCAGCAGCAGACAGGGCGCTTCGTACGAGCAGTACTTC	CASSRQGASYEQYF
TRBV20-1	TRBJ1-5	-	-	TGCAGTGCTAGAGTTGCTGGCGAGGGGTTGGGGCAGCCCCAGCATTTT	CSARVAGEGLGQPQHF
TRBV7-9	TRBJ1-1	-	few	TGTGCCAGCAGCTTTCATGAGAACACTGAAGCTCTCTTT	CASSFHENTEALF
TRBV5-1	TRBJ2-1	TRBD2	-	TGCGCCAGCAGCCTAGGACTAGCGGGAGGGTACTCCTACAATGAGCAGTTCTTC	CASSLGLAGGYSYNEQFF
TRBV29-1	TRBJ2-5	-	-	TGCAGCGTTGCCCCCGGTAAAGAGACCCAGTACTTC	CSVAPGKETQYF
TRBV2	TRBJ2-4	-	-	TGTGCCAGCAGTGTTGAGCGCCTACTAGCCAAAAACATTCAGTACTTC	CASSVERLLAKNIQYF
TRBV19	TRBJ1-1	-	many	TGTGCCAGTAGTATAGAGCGGGGAGGCACTGAAGCTTTCTTT	CASSIERGGTEAFF
TRBV14	TRBJ2-2	-	few	TGTGCCAGCAGCCGAGGAGCGGAGATGAACACCGGGGAGCTGTTTTTT	CASSRGAEMNTGELFF